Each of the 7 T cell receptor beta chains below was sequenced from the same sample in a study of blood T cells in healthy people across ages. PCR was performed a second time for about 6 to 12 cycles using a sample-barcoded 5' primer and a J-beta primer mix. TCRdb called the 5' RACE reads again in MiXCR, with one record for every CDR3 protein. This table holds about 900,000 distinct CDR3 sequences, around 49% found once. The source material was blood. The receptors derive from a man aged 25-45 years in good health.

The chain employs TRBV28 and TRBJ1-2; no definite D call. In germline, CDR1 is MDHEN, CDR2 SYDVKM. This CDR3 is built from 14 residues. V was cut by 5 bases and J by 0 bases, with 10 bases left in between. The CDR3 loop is CASSPPNPNYGYTF. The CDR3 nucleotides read TGTGCCAGCAGTCCCCCGAACCCTAACTATGGCTACACCTTC.

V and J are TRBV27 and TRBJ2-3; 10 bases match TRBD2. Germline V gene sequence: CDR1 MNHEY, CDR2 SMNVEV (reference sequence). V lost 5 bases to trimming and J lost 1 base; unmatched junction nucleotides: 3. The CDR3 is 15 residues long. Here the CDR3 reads CASSAGTSGTDTQYF. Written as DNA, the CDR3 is TGTGCCAGCAGTGCGGGGACTAGCGGCACAGATACGCAGTATTTT.

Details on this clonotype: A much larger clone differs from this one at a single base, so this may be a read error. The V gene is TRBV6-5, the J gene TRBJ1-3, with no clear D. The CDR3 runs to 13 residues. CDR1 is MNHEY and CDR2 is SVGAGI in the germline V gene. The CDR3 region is CASSQISGSTIYF. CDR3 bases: TGTGCCAGCAGCCAAATCTCTGGAAGCACCATATATTTT.

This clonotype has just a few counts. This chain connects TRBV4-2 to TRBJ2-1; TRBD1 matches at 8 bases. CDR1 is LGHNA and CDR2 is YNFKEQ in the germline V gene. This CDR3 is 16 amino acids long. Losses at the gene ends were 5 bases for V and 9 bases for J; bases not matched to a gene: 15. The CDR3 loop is CASSGVEQGGRSEQFF. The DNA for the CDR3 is TGTGCCAGCAGCGGAGTGGAACAGGGGGGACGGAGTGAGCAGTTCTTC.

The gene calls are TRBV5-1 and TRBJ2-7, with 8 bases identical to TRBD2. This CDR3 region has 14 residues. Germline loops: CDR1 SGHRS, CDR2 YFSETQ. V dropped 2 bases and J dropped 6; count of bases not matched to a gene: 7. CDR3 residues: CASSFGLAIGEQYF. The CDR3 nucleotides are TGCGCCAGCAGCTTCGGACTAGCTATCGGCGAGCAGTACTTC.

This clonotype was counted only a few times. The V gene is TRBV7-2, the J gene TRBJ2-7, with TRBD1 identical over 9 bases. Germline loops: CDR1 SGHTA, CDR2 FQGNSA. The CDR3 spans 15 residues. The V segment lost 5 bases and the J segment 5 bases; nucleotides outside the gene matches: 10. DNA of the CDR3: TGTGCCAGCAGCCCATCCCGGGACAGGGTCGACGAGCAGTACTTC. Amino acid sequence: CASSPSRDRVDEQYF.

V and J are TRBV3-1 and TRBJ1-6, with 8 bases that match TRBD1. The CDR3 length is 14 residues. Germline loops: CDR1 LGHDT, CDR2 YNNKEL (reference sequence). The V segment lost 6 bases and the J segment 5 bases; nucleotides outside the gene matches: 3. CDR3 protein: CASRMGQDNSPLHF. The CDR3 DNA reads TGTGCCAGCAGGATGGGACAGGATAATTCACCCCTCCACTTT.